This T cell receptor beta chain was profiled in a study of cytomegalovirus exposure and HLA in healthy donors. For this clone: Its antigen is unidentified.

The PCR had 60 Vbeta and 13 Jbeta primers. TCRdb keeps only in-frame clones here, not all; method: immunoSEQ multiplex PCR. The sample shows 110,000 or so clones, over 60% of them seen only once. Overall study results and limits: A few CMV-associated chains proved CMV antigen-specific in vitro. In a later analysis, compared with equally common non-associated chains, HLA-associated beta chains were more expanded.

The clonotype comes from a man in his late teens or twenties in good health and CMV-seropositive. Sequences were obtained from PBMCs.

CDR3 loop: CASSRARTNEKLFF. The CDR3 DNA sequence: TGTGCCAGTAGTAGAGCCAGGACTAATGAAAAACTGTTTTTT. The rearrangement joins TRBV18 to TRBJ1-4; no definite D call. The CDR3 covers 14 residues. Germline assignment: CDR1 KGHSH and CDR2 LQKENI. The V end was cut by 9 bases, the J end by 2 bases, with 13 bases between.